Included here is one TCR beta chain sequence, with context. The specificity of this receptor is unknown. Per-base quality was not reported, and no clone a single base away is much larger than it. CDR1 and CDR2, looked up from the germline V gene (reference sequence), are DFQATT and SNEGSKA. V drops 6 bases and J drops 3 bases, leaving 21 bases in between. Including cysteine and phenylalanine, the CDR3 has 17 amino acids. Only the CDR3 part of the read is kept: 51 bases, read in frame from the first base. The protocol used for the library was PCR. The instrument given in TCRdb is Illumina HiSeq 2500. TCR libraries were prepared with molecular barcoding, using unique molecular identifiers to normalize TCRbeta repertoire quantification. TCRdb reran the public reads through fastp at Q25 and MiXCR, keeping productive beta chains. CDR3 protein sequences are deduplicated, and each keeps its most common genes and DNA. The sample table holds some 200,000 distinct CDR3 sequences, of which about 6% were seen once. The ten largest clones represent under 5% of the sample.

The data derive from a study of T-cell reconstitution after alpha-beta-depleted transplantation in children (dated by TCRdb to the mid-2010s). With regard to the full study: T-cell immune reconstitution after TCRalphabeta/CD19-depleted allogeneic hematopoietic cell transplantation in children was quantitatively tracked in the study by means of TCR repertoire profiling. Broader findings and caveats from the paper: In some patients, high TCRbeta diversity at day 60 was attributed to recipient T cells and intrathymic progenitors that had survived conditioning. About two months after transplant, the apparently early recovery of alphabetaT-cell counts reportedly depended on just several hundred clones that had expanded rapidly and came from non-depleted graft cells. Over the following months the frequencies of hyperexpanded clones went down, and after one year T-cell counts and TCRbeta diversity were mostly credited to newly produced T cells.

Sample treatment or condition, as interpreted from the label and publication: allogeneic hematopoietic cell transplantation with graft depleted of TCRalphabeta T cells and CD19 B cells. The transplant recipients were children given TCRalphabeta/CD19-depleted allogeneic hematopoietic cell grafts. This clonotype was sampled from a girl under three years old with combined immunodeficiency, due to receive a stem cell transplant. Here the sequenced sample was PBMCs, taken before TCRalphabeta/CD19-depleted stem cell transplant. The chain links TRBV20-1 with TRBJ2-6; the D region possibly corresponds to TRBD1 (6 bases align). The nucleotides are TGCAGTGCCTTGGGGCAGGGGCCTCGAAATGGGGCCAACGTCCTGACTTTC. Translated, it reads CSALGQGPRNGANVLTF.